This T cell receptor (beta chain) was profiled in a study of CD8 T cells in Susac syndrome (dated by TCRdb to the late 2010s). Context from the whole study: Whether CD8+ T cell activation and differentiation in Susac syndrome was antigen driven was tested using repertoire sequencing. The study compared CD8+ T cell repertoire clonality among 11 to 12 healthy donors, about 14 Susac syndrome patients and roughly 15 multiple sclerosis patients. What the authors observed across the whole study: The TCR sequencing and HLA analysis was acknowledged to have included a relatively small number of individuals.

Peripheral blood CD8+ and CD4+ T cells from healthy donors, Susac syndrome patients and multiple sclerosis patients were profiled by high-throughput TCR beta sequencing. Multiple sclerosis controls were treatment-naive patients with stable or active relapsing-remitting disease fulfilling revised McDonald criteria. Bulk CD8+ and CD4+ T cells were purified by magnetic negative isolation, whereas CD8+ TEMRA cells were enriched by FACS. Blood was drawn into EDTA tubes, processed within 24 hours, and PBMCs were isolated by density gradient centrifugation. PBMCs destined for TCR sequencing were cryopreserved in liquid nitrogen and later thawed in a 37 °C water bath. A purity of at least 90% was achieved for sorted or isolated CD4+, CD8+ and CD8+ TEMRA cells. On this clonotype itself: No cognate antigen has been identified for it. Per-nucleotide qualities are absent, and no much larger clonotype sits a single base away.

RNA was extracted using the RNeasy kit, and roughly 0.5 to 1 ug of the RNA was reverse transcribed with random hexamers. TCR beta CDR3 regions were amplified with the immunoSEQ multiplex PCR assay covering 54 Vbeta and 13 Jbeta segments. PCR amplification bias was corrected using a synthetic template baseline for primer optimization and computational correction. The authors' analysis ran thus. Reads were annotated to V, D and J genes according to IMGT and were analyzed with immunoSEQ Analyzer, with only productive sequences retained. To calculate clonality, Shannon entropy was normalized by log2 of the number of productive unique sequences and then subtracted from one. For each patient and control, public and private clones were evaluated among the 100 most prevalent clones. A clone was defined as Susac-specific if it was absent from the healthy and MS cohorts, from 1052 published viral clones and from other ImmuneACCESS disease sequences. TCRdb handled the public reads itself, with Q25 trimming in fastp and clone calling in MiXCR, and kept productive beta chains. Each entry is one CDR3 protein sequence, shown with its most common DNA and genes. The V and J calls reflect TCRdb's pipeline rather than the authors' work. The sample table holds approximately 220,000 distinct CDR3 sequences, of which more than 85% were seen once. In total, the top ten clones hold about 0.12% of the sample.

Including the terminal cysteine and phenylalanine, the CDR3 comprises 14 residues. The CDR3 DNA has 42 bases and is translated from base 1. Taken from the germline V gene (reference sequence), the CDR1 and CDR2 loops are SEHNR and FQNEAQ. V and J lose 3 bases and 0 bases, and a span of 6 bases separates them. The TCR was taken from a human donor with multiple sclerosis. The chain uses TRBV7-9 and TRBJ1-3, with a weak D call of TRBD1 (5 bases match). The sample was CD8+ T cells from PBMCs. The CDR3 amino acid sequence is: CASSLDNSGNTIYF. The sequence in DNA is TGTGCCAGCAGCTTGGACAACTCTGGAAACACCATATATTTT.